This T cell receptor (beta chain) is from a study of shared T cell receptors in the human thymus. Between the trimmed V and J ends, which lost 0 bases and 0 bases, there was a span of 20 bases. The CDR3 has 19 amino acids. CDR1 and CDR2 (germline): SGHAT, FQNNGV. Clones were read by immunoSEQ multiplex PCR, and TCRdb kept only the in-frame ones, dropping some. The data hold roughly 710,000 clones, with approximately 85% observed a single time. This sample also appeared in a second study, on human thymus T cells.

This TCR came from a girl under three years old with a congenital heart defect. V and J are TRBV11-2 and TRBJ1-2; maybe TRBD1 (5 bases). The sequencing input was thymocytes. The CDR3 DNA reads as TGTGCCAGCAGCTTAGATCCCGGGACTCCAAACCACCCTAACTATGGCTACACCTTC. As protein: CASSLDPGTPNHPNYGYTF.